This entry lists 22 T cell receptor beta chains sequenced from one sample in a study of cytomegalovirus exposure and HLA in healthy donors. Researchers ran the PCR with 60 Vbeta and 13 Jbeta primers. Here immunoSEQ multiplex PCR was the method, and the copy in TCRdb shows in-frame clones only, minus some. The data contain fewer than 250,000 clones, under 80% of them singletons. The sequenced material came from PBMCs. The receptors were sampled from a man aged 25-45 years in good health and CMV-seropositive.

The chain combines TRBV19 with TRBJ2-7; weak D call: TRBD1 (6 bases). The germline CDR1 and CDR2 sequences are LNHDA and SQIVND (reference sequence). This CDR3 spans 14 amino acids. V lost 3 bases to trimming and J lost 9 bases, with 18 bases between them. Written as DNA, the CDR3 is TGTGCCAGTAGTATCGGGACACCCCCGGACCGGCAGTACTTC. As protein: CASSIGTPPDRQYF.

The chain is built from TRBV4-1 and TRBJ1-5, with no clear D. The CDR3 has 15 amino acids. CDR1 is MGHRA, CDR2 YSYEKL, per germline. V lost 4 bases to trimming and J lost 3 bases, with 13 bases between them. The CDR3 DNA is TGCGCCAGCAGCCCCGGAGGAGACTACAATCAGCCCCAGCATTTT. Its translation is CASSPGGDYNQPQHF.

The CDR3 DNA reads as TGTGCCAGTAGCCGGGACGGGGGTAACACCGGGGAGCTGTTTTTT. This codes for CASSRDGGNTGELFF. This chain links TRBV19 with TRBJ2-2, with D perhaps matching TRBD2 (6 bases). The CDR3 is made up of 15 amino acids. Per the germline V gene, CDR1 is LNHDA and CDR2 is SQIVND (reference sequence). V was cut by 6 bases and J by 2 bases, with 13 bases left in between.

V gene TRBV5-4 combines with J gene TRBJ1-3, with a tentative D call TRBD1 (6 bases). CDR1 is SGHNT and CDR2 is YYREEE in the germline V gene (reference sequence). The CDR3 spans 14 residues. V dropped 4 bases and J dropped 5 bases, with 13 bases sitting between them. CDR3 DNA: TGTGCCAGCAGCCTCACAGGGATTCGAAACACCATATATTTT. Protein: CASSLTGIRNTIYF.

This CDR3 reads CASSQGQAKETQYF. CDR3 in DNA: TGTGCCAGCAGCCAGGGACAGGCAAAAGAGACCCAGTACTTC. J is TRBJ2-5 and V is TRBV7-2; 8 nucleotides agree with TRBD1. The CDR3 contains 14 residues. CDR1 and CDR2 from the germline V gene are SGHTA and FQGNSA. With V trimmed by 5 bases and J by 3 bases, 5 bases remained unmatched. Drawing the rest from reference TRBV7-2 and TRBJ2-5, the complete variable domain is GAGVSQSPSNKVTEKGKDVELRCDPISGHTALYWYRQSLGQGLEFLIYFQGNSAPDKSGLPSDRFSAERTGGSVSTLTIQRTQQEDSAVYLCASSQGQAKETQYFGPGTRLLVL.

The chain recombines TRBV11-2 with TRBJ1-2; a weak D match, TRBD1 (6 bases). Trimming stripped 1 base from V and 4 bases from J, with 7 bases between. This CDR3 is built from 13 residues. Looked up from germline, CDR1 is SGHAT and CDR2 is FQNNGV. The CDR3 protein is CASSLGTVYGYTF. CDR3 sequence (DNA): TGTGCCAGCAGCTTAGGGACAGTCTATGGCTACACCTTC. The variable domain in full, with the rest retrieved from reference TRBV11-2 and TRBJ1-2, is EAGVAQSPRYKIIEKRQSVAFWCNPISGHATLYWYQQILGQGPKLLIQFQNNGVVDDSQLPKDRFSAERLKGVDSTLKIQPAKLEDSAVYLCASSLGTVYGYTFGSGTRLTVV.

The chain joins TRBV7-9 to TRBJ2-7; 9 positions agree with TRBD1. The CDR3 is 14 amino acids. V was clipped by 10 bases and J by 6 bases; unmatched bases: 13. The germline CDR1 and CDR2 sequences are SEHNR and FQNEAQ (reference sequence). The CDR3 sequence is CATDHGTGNAEQYF. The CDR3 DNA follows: TGTGCCACAGACCACGGGACAGGGAACGCCGAGCAGTACTTC.

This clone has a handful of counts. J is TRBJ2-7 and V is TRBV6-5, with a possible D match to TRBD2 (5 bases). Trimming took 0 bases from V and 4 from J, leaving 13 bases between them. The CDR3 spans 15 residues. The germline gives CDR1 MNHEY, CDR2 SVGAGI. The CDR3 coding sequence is TGTGCCAGCAGTTACTCGACCCCCCGGGAATACGAGCAGTACTTC. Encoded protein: CASSYSTPREYEQYF.

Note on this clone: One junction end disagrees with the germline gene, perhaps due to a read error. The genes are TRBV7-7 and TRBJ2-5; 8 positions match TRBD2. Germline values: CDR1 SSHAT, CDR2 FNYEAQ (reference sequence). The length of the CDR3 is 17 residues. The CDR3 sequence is CASSLAKGRGAEETQYF. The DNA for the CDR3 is TGTGCTAGCAGCTTAGCGAAGGGGCGGGGGGCCGAAGAGACCCAGTACTTC. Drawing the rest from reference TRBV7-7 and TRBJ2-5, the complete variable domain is GAGVSQSPRYKVTKRGQDVTLRCDPISSHATLYWYQQALGQGPEFLTYFNYEAQPDKSGLPSDRFSAERPEGSISTLTIQRTEQRDSAMYRCASSLAKGRGAEETQYFGPGTRLLVL.

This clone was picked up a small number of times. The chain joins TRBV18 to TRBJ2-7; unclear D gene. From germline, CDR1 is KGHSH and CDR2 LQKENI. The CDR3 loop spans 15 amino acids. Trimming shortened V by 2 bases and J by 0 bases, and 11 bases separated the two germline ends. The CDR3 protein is CASSPTTSLSYEQYF. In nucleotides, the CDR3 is TGTGCCAGCTCACCAACGACATCCCTCTCCTACGAGCAGTACTTC.

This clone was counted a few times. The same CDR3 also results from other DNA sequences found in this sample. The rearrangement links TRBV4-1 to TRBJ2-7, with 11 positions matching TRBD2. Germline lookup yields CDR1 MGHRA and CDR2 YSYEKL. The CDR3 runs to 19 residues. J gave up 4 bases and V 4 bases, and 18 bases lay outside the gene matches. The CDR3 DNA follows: TGCGCCAGCAGCCTAAAAGTGGGCACGGGGACTAGCGGTAATTACGAGCAGTACTTC. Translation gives CASSLKVGTGTSGNYEQYF.

The CDR3 here is CASSLVTGTEGAFF. The CDR3 nucleotides are TGTGCCAGCAGCTTAGTGACAGGGACCGAAGGAGCTTTCTTT. The chain joins TRBV7-2 to TRBJ1-1; 7 bases align to TRBD1. CDR1 SGHTA and CDR2 FQGNSA come from the germline V gene. The ends lost 1 base at V and 10 bases at J; junction bases unmatched: 9. There are 14 residues in the CDR3.

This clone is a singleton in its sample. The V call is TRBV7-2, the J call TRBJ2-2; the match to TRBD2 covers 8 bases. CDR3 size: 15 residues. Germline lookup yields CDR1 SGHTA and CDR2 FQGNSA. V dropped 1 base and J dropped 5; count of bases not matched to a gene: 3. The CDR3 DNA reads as TGTGCCAGCAGCTTAGGCGGGGGGCTGACCGGGGAGCTGTTTTTT. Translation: CASSLGGGLTGELFF.

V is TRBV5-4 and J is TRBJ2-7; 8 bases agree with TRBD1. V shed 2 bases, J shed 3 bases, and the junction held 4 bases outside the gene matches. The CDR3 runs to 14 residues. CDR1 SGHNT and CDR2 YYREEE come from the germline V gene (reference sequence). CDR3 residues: CASSFDRGFYEQYF. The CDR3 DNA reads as TGTGCCAGCAGCTTCGACAGGGGATTCTACGAGCAGTACTTC.

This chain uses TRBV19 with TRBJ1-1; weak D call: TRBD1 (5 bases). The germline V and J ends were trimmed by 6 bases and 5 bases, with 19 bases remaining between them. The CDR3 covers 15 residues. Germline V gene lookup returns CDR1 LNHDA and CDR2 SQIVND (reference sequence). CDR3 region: CASRSRGQVRTEAFF. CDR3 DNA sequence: TGTGCCAGTAGGAGCCGAGGACAAGTTCGGACTGAAGCTTTCTTT. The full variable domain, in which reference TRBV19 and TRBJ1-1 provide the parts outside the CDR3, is DGGITQSPKYLFRKEGQNVTLSCEQNLNHDAMYWYRQDPGQGLRLIYYSQIVNDFQKGDIAEGYSVSREKKESFPLTVTSAQKNPTAFYLCASRSRGQVRTEAFFGQGTRLTVV.

The CDR3 loop reads CAISINQGTGELFF. The CDR3 coding sequence is TGTGCCATCAGTATCAATCAGGGGACCGGGGAGCTGTTTTTT. The chain has TRBV10-3 and TRBJ2-2, with D maybe TRBD1 (6 bases). In germline, CDR1 is ENHRY, CDR2 SYGVKD. The CDR3 runs to 14 residues. V lost 5 bases and J lost 5, with 12 bases in between.

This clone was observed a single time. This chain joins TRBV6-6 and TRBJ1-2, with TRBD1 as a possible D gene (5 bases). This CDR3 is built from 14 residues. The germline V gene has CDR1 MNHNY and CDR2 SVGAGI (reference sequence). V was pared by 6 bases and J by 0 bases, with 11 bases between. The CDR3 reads CASSLRVSNYGYTF. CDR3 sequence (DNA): TGTGCCAGCAGCCTCAGGGTATCTAACTATGGCTACACCTTC.

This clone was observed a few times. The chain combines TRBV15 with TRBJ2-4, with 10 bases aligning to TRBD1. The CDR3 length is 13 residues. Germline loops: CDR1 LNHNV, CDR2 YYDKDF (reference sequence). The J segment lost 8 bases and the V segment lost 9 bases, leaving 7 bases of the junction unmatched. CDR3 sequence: CATKTGGLDIQYF. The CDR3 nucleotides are TGTGCCACTAAGACAGGGGGCCTTGACATTCAGTACTTC.

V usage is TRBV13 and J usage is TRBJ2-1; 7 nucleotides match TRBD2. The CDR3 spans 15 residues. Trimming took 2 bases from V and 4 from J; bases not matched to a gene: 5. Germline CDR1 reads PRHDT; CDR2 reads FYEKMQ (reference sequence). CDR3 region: CASSLRGSMYNEQFF. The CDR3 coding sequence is TGTGCCAGCAGCTTACGCGGGAGTATGTACAATGAGCAGTTCTTC.

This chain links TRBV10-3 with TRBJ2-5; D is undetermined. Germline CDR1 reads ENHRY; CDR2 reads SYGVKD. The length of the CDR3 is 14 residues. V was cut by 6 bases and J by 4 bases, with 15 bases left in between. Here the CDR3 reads CAIRSKDLGETQYF. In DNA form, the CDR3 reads TGTGCCATCAGATCCAAAGATCTCGGAGAGACCCAGTACTTC.

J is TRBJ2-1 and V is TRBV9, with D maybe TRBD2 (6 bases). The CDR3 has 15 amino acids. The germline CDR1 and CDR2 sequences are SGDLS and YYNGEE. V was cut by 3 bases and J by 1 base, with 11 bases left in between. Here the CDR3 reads CASSDVGTSYNEQFF. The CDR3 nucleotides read TGTGCCAGCAGCGACGTCGGGACTTCCTACAATGAGCAGTTCTTC.

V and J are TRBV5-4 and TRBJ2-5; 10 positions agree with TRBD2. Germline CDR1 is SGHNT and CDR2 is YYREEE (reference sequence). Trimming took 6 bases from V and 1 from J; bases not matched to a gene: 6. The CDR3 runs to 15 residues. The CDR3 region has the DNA TGTGCCAGCAAAACTAGCGGGAACCTCCAAGAGACCCAGTACTTC. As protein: CASKTSGNLQETQYF.